Listed below are T cell receptor beta chains from one sample, sequenced in a study of cytomegalovirus exposure and HLA in healthy donors. Measured with immunoSEQ multiplex PCR; TCRdb has only the in-frame clones, and not every one. The table includes about 170,000 clones, approximately 78% detected once. The specimen sequenced was PBMCs. Receptors were obtained from a girl aged 2 to 10 in good health and CMV-seropositive. Each CDR3 is given with its conserved first and last residue. The order of the fields is V gene, CDR3 protein.

>TRBV27
CASSPRQGGQPQHF
>TRBV30
CAWSPGFTGGETQYF
>TRBV25-1
CASSDHRGYSYNSPLHF
>TRBV28
CASSPRGRLLAKNIQYF
>TRBV30
CAWTLRGELFF
>TRBV25-1
CAIPGEPGEQYF
>TRBV4-1
CASSQPTGAGNTIYF
>TRBV4-1
CASSQGPRTSGRGVYEQYF
>TRBV5-1
CASSWRVDEQFF
>TRBV30
CAWSVPRGGLSGNTIYF
>TRBV19
CATNRVGSDEQYF
>TRBV5-1
CASSLQGTGELFF
>TRBV30
CAWGNPQGPNEKLFF
>TRBV30
CAWSLREEAFF
>TRBV28
CASSLGGQGTPYEQYF
>TRBV9
CASSVQTGMGEQYF
>TRBV6-1
CASREDTGGTEAFF
>TRBV10-3
CASNHPTLTGNTIYF
>TRBV9
CASSRSLAGRETQYF
>TRBV5-1
CASSFYETQYF
>TRBV30
CAWSVPYQGARPSEVGYTF
>TRBV6-6
CASRTSGGRETQYF
>TRBV4-1
CASSREQGYGYTF
>TRBV7-9
CASSTPESQETQYF
>TRBV4-1
CASSQATSGRGWGTGELFF
>TRBV6-1
CASSEVAGDTGELFF
>TRBV27
CASSGQGVGFTSGANVLTF
>TRBV6-1
CASSWRNPRTDTQYF